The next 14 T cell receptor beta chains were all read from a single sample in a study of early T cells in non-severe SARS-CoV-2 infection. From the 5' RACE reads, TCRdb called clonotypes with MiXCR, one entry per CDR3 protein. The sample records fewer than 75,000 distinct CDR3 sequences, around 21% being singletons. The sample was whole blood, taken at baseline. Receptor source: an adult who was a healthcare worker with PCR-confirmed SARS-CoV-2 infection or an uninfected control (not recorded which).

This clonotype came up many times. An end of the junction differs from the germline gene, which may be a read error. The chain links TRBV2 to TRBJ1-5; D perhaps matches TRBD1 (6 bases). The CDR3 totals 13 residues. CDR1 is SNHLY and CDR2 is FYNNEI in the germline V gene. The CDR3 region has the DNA TGTGCCAGCCGCCAGACAGGCAACCAGCCCCAGCATTTT. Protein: CASRQTGNQPQHF.

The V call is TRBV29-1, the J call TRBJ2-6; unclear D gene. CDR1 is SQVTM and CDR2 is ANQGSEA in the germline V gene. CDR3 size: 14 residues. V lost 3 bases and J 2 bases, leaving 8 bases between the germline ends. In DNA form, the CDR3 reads TGCAGCGTTGATTGGGGAACTGGGGCCAACGTCCTGACTTTC. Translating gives CSVDWGTGANVLTF.

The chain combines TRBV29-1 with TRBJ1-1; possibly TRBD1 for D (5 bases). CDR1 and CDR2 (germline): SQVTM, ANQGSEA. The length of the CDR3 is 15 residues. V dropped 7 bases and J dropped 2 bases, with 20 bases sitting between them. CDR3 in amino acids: CSAQGSFPHNTEAFF. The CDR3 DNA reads TGCAGCGCCCAGGGTTCGTTTCCCCACAACACTGAAGCTTTCTTT.

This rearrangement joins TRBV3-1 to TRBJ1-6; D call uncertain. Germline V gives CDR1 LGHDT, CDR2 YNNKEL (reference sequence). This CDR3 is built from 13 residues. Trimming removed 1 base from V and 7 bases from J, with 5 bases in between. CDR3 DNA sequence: TGTGCCAGCAGCCAAGGGGTAAATTCACCCCTCCACTTT. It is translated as CASSQGVNSPLHF.

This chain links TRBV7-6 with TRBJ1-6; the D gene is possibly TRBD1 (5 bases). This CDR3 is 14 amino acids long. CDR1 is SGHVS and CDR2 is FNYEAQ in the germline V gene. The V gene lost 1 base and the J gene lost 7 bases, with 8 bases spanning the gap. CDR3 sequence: CASSLGDGNSPLHF. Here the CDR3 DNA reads TGTGCCAGCAGCTTAGGGGACGGCAATTCACCCCTCCACTTT.

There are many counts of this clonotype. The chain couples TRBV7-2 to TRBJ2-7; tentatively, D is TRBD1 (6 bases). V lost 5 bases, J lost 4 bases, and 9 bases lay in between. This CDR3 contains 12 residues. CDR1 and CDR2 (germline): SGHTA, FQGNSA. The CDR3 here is CASSRTDYEQYF. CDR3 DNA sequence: TGTGCCAGCAGCCGGACAGATTACGAGCAGTACTTC.

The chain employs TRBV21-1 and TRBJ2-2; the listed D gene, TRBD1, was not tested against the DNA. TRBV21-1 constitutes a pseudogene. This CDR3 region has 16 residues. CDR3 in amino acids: CASSKAQGVYTGELFF. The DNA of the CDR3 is TGTGCCAGCAGCAAAGCGCAGGGGGTGTACACCGGGGAGCTGTTTTTT.

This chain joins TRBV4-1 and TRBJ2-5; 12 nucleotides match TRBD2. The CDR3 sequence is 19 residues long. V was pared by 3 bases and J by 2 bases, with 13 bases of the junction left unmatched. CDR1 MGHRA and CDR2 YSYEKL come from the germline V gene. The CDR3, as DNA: TGCGCCAGCAGCCAGGTCCCATCTGGAGGACTAGCGGGGCAAGAGACCCAGTACTTC. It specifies CASSQVPSGGLAGQETQYF.

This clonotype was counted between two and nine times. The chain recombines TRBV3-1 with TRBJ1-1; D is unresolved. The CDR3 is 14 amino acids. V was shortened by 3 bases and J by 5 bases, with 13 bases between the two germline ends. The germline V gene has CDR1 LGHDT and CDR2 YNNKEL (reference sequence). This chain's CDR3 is CASSQRDSGTEAFF. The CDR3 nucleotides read TGTGCCAGCAGCCAGAGGGATTCCGGGACTGAAGCTTTCTTT.

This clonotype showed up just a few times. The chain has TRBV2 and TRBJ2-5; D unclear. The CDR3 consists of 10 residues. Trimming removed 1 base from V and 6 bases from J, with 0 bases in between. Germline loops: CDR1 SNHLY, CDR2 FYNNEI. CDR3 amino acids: CASSEETQYF. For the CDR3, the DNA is TGTGCCAGCAGTGAAGAGACCCAGTACTTC.

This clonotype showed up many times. The CDR3 is CATSRGRQGNVDTF. The CDR3 nucleotides are TGTGCCACCAGCAGAGGCCGACAGGGGAACGTCGACACCTTC. The V gene is TRBV15, the J gene TRBJ1-2, with 8 bases fitting TRBD1. CDR3 length: 14 residues. The J segment lost 12 bases and the V segment lost 1 base, leaving 10 bases of the junction unmatched. Germline lookup yields CDR1 LNHNV and CDR2 YYDKDF (reference sequence). The full variable domain, completed using reference TRBV15 and TRBJ1-2, is DAMVIQNPRYQVTQFGKPVTLSCSQTLNHNVMYWYQQKSSQAPKLLFHYYDKDFNNEADTPDNFQSRRPNTSFCFLDIRSPGLGDTAMYLCATSRGRQGNVDTFGSGTRLTVV.

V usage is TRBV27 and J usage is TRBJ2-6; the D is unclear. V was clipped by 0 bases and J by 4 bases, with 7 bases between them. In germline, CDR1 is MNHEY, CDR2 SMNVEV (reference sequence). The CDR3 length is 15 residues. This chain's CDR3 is CASSLSWAGANVLTF. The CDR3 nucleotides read TGTGCCAGCAGTTTATCGTGGGCCGGGGCCAACGTCCTGACTTTC.

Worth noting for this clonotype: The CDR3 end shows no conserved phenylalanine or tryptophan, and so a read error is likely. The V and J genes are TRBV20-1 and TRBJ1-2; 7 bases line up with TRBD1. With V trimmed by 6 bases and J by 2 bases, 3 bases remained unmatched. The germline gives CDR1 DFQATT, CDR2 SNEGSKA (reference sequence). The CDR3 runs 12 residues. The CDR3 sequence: CSAPQGNYGYTI. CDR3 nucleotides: TGCAGTGCGCCACAGGGGAACTATGGCTACACCATC.

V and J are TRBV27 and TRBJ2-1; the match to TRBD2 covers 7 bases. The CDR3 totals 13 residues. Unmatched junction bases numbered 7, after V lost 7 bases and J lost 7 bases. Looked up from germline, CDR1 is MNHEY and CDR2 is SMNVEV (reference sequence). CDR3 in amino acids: CASMPGGGNEQFF. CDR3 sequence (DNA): TGTGCCAGCATGCCTGGGGGGGGGAATGAGCAGTTCTTC.